This is a list of T cell receptor beta chains from one sample in a study of T cells after yellow fever vaccination. In TCRdb, the 5' RACE reads were re-called with MiXCR into one record per CDR3 protein. The table shows about 22,000 distinct CDR3 sequences, with 5.2% occurring only once. The sequences come from PBMCs, either bulk or a sorted T-cell subset (CD4+, CD8+, memory, or dextramer-sorted; not recorded which), collected 45 days after the first yellow fever vaccination. The source of these receptors is a young man who received the YFV17D yellow fever vaccine. Each CDR3 is given with its conserved first and last residue. The D gene is left open where the match is weak. Size is stated as once, few, many or a size class.

V gene: TRBV19
D gene: TRBD1
clone size: many
J gene: TRBJ1-2
CDR3 DNA: TGTGCCACCGCACAGGGGATCCGAGATGGCTACACCTTC
CDR3 protein: CATAQGIRDGYTF

V gene: TRBV12-3/TRBV12-4
D gene: -
clone size: many
J gene: TRBJ1-4
CDR3 DNA: TGTGCCAGCAGTTTTATAAGAGGGAGGGAAAAACTGTTTTTT
CDR3 protein: CASSFIRGREKLFF

V gene: TRBV4-3
D gene: -
clone size: many
J gene: TRBJ2-5
CDR3 DNA: TGCGCCAGCAGCCAAGATAGTGGCCTAGTCGGCGAGACCCAGTACTTC
CDR3 protein: CASSQDSGLVGETQYF

V gene: TRBV3-1
D gene: -
clone size: many
J gene: TRBJ1-2
CDR3 DNA: TGTGCCAGCAGCCAAGATCGCGGGGGAAACGGCTACACCTTC
CDR3 protein: CASSQDRGGNGYTF

V gene: TRBV3-1
D gene: TRBD1
clone size: many
J gene: TRBJ2-2
CDR3 DNA: TGTGCCAGCAGCCAAGGAACAGGGGCCACCGGGGAGCTGTTTTTT
CDR3 protein: CASSQGTGATGELFF

V gene: TRBV7-9
D gene: TRBD1
clone size: many
J gene: TRBJ1-4
CDR3 DNA: TGTGCCAGCAGCTTAGGCGGGACAGGCTCAAATGAAAAACTGTTTTTT
CDR3 protein: CASSLGGTGSNEKLFF

V gene: TRBV20-1
D gene: TRBD1
clone size: many
J gene: TRBJ1-3
CDR3 DNA: TGCAGTGCTAGAGAACAACAGGGGTCTGGAAACACCATATATTTT
CDR3 protein: CSAREQQGSGNTIYF

V gene: TRBV19
D gene: -
clone size: many
J gene: TRBJ2-5
CDR3 DNA: TGTGCCACCTCGGCAGTGCGGGGCGGGGAGACCCAGTACTTC
CDR3 protein: CATSAVRGGETQYF

V gene: TRBV29-1
D gene: -
clone size: many
J gene: TRBJ2-3
CDR3 DNA: TGCAGCGTCCAGGTGGGCACAGATACGCAGTATTTT
CDR3 protein: CSVQVGTDTQYF

V gene: TRBV5-1
D gene: TRBD2
clone size: many
J gene: TRBJ2-3
CDR3 DNA: TGCGCCAGCAGCTTGGCCATGGCGGGGGGCACAGATACGCAGTATTTT
CDR3 protein: CASSLAMAGGTDTQYF

V gene: TRBV7-2
D gene: -
clone size: many
J gene: TRBJ2-3
CDR3 DNA: TGTGCCAGCAGCTTAGTAGCTTGGGATACGCAGTATTTT
CDR3 protein: CASSLVAWDTQYF

V gene: TRBV20-1
D gene: TRBD2
clone size: many
J gene: TRBJ2-3
CDR3 DNA: TGCAGTGCTAGTTCCCCTCTAGCGGGAGATACGCAGTATTTT
CDR3 protein: CSASSPLAGDTQYF